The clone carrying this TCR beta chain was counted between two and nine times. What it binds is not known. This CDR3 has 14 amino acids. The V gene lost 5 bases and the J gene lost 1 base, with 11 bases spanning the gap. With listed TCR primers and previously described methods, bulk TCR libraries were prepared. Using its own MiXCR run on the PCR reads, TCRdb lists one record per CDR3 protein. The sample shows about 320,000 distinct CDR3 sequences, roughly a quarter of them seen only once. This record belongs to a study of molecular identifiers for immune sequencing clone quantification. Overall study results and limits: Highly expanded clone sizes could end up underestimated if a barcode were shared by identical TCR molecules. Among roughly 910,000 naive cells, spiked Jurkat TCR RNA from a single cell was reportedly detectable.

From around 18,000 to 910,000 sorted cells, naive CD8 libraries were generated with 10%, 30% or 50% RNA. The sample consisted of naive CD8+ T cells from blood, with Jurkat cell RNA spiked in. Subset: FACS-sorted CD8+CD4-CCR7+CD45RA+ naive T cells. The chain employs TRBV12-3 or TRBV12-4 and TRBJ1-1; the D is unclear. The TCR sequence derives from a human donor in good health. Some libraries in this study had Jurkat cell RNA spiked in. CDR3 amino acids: CASSQEGGNTEAFF. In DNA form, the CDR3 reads TGTGCCAGCAGTCAGGAAGGCGGGAACACTGAAGCTTTCTTT.